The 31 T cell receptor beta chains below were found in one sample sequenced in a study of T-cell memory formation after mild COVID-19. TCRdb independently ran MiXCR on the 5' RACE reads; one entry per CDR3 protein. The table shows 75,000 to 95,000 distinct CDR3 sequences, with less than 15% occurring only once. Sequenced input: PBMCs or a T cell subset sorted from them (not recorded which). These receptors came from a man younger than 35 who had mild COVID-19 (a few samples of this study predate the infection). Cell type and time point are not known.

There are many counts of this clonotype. The CDR3 sequence is CASRPLTAPNGYTF. The DNA of the CDR3 is TGTGCCAGCAGACCCTTGACAGCCCCAAATGGCTACACCTTC. The chain employs TRBV7-9 and TRBJ1-2, with D perhaps TRBD1 (5 bases). Germline V lookup: CDR1 SEHNR, CDR2 FQNEAQ (reference sequence). Trimming pared 6 bases from V and 6 bases from J, leaving 17 bases between. The CDR3 loop spans 14 amino acids.

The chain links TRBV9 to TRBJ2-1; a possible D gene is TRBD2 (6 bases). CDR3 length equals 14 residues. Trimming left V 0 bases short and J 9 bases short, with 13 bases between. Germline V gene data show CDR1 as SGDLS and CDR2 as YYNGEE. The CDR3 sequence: CASSVGVGEVEQFF. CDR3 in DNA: TGTGCCAGCAGCGTAGGGGTAGGGGAGGTTGAGCAGTTCTTC. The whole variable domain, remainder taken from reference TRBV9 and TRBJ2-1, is DSGVTQTPKHLITATGQRVTLRCSPRSGDLSVYWYQQSLDQGLQFLIQYYNGEERAKGNILERFSAQQFPDLHSELNLSSLELGDSALYFCASSVGVGEVEQFFGPGTRLTVL.

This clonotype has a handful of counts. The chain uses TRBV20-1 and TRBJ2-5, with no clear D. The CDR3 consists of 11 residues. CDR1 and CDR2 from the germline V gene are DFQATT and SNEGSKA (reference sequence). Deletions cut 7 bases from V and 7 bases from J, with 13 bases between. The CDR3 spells CSGLLRGTQYF. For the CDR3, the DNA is TGCAGTGGACTGTTGAGAGGGACCCAGTACTTC.

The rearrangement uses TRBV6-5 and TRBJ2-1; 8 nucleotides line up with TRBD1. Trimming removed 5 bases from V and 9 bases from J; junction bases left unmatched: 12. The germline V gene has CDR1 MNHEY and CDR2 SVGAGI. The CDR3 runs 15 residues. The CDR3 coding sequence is TGTGCCAGCAGTCGCAGGGACAGGTCGAGCGGTGAGCAGTTCTTC. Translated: CASSRRDRSSGEQFF.

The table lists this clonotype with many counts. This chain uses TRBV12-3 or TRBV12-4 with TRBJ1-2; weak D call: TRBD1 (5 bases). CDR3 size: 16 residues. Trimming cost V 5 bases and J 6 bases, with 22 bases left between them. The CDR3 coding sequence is TGTGCCAGCAGTCAGTCGTCGGGGACCCTAGTCGATGGCTACACCTTC. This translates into CASSQSSGTLVDGYTF.

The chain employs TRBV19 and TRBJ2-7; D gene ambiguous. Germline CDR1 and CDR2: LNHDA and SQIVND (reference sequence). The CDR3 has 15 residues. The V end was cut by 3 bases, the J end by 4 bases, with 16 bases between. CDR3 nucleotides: TGTGCCAGTAGTATTGGACCCCCCATGATATACGAGCAGTACTTC. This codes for CASSIGPPMIYEQYF.

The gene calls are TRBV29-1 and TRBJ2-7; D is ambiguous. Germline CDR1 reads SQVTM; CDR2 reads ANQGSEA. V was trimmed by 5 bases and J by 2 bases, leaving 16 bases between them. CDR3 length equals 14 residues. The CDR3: CSVRMPRQTYEQYF. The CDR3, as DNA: TGCAGCGTTAGAATGCCGCGGCAAACCTACGAGCAGTACTTC.

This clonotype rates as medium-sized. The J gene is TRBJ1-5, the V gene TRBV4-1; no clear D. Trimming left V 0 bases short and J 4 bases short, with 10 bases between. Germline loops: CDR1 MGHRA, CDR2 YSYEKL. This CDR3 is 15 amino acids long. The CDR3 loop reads CASSQEFGANQPQHF. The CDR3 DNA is TGCGCCAGCAGCCAAGAGTTTGGAGCTAATCAGCCCCAGCATTTT.

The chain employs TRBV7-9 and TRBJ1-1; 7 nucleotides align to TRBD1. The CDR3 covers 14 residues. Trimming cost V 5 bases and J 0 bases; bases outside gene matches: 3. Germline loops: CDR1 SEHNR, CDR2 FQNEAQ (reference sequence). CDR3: CASSRDSLNTEAFF. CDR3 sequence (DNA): TGTGCCAGCAGCCGGGACAGTTTGAACACTGAAGCTTTCTTT.

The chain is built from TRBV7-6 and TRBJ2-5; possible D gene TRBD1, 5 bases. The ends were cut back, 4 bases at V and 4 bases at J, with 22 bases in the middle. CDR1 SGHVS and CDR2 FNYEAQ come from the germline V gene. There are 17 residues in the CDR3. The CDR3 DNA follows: TGTGCCAGCAGCTCTCGAAGAGCAGGGCCACGAGGAGAGACCCAGTACTTC. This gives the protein CASSSRRAGPRGETQYF.

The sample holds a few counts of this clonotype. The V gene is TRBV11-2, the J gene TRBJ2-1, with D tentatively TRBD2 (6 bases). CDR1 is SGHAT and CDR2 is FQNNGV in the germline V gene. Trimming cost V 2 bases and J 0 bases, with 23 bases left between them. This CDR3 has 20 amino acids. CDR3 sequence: CASSLWVEEEGKSSYNEQFF. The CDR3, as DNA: TGTGCCAGCAGCTTATGGGTAGAGGAGGAGGGAAAGAGCTCCTACAATGAGCAGTTCTTC.

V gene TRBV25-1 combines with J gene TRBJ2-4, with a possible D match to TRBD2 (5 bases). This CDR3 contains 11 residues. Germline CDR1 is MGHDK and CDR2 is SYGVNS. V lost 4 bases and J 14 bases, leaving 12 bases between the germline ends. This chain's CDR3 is CASSVGLFKYF. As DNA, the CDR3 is TGTGCCAGCAGTGTTGGACTCTTTAAGTACTTC.

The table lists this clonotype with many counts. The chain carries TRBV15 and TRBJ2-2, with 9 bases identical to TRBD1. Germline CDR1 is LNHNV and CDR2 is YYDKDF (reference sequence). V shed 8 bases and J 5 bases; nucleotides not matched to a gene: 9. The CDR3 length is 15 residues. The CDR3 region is CATRNTGQGTGELFF. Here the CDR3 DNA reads TGTGCCACCCGAAATACGGGACAGGGTACCGGGGAGCTGTTTTTT.

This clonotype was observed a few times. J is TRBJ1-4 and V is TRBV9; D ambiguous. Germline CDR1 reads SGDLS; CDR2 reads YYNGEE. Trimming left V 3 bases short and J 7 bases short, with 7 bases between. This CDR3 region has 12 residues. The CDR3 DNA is TGTGCCAGCAGCGCAGCCGGTGAAAAACTGTTTTTT. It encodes CASSAAGEKLFF.

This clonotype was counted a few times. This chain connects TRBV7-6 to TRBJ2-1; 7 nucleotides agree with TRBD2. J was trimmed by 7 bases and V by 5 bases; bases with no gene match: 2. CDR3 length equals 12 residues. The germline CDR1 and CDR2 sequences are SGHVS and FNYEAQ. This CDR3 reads CASSEAGNEQFF. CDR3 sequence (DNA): TGTGCCAGCAGCGAAGCGGGGAATGAGCAGTTCTTC.

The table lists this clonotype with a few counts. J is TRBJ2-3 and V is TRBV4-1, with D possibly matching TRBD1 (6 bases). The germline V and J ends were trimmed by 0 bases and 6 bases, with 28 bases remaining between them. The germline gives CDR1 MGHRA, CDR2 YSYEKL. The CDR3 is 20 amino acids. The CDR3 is CASSQERYQVGAGGKDTQYF. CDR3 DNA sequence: TGCGCCAGCAGCCAAGAGCGTTATCAGGTGGGGGCCGGTGGAAAGGATACGCAGTATTTT.

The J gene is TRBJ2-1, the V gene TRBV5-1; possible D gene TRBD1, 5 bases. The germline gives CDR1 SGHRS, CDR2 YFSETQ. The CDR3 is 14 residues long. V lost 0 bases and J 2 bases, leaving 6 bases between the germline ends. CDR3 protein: CASSLEQAYNEQFF. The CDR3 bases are TGCGCCAGCAGCTTGGAACAGGCCTACAATGAGCAGTTCTTC.

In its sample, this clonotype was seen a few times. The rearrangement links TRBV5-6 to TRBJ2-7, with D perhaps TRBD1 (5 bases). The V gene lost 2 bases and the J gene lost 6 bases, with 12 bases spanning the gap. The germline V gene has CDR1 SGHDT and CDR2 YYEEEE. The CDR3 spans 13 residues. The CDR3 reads CASSFGHPSEQYF. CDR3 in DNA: TGTGCCAGCAGCTTCGGACACCCCTCCGAGCAGTACTTC.

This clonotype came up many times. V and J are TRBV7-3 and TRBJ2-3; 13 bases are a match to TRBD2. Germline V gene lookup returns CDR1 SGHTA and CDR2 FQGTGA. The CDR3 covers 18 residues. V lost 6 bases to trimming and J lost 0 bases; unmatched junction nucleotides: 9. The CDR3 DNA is TGTGCCAGCAGTAACGGACTAGCGGGGGATTCTAGCACAGATACGCAGTATTTT. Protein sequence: CASSNGLAGDSSTDTQYF.

CDR3 residues: CASSSAGDYEQYV. CDR3 in DNA: TGTGCCAGCAGTTCCGCAGGAGACTACGAGCAGTACGTC. The V gene is TRBV28, the J gene TRBJ2-7; D unclear. Per germline, CDR1 MDHEN and CDR2 SYDVKM. The CDR3 spans 13 residues. Trimming removed 4 bases at V and 3 bases at J, with 10 bases between.

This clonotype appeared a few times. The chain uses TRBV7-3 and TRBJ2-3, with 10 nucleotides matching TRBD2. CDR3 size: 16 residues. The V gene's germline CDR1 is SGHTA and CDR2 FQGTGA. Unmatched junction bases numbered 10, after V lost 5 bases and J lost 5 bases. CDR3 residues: CASSPGAGGPVDTQYF. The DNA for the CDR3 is TGTGCCAGCAGCCCCGGAGCGGGGGGGCCCGTAGATACGCAGTATTTT.

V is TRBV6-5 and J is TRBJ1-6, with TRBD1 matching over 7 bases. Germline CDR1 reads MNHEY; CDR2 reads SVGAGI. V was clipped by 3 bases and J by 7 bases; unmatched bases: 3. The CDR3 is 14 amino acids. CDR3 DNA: TGTGCCAGCAGTTATAAACAGGGGAATTCACCCCTCCACTTT. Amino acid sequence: CASSYKQGNSPLHF.

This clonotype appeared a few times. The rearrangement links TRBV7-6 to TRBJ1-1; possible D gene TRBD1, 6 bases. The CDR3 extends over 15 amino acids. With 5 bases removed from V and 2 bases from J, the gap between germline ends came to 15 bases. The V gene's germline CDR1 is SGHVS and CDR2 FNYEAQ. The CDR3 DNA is TGTGCCAGCAGCCATGGGGGCTCCCCAAACACTGAAGCTTTCTTT. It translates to CASSHGGSPNTEAFF.

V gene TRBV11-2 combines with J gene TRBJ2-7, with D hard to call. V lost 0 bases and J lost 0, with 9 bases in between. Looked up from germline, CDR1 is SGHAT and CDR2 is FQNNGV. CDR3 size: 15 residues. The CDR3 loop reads CASSLDRPYSYEQYF. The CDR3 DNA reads TGTGCCAGCAGCTTAGACAGGCCATACTCCTACGAGCAGTACTTC.

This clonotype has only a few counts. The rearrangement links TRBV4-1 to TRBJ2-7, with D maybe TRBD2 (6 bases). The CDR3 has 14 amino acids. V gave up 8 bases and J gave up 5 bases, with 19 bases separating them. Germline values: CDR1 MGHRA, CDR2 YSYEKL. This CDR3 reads CASGLAGSVDEQYF. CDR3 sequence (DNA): TGCGCCAGCGGATTGGCGGGGAGTGTCGACGAGCAGTACTTC.

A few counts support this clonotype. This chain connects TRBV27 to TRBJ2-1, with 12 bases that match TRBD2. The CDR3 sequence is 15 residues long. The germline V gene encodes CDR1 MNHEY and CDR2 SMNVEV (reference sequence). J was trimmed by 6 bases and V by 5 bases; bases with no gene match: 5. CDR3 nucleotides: TGTGCCAGCAGTCCGACTAGCGGGGGTGGCAATGAGCAGTTCTTC. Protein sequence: CASSPTSGGGNEQFF.

The CDR3 loop reads CASSRATGDTEAFF. The CDR3 DNA sequence: TGCGCCAGCAGCCGGGCGACAGGGGATACTGAAGCTTTCTTT. The chain joins TRBV4-1 to TRBJ1-1, with TRBD1 matching 8 bases. Germline trimming cut 4 bases from V and 5 bases from J; bases unmatched to any gene: 6. The CDR3 loop spans 14 amino acids. Per the germline V gene, CDR1 is MGHRA and CDR2 is YSYEKL.

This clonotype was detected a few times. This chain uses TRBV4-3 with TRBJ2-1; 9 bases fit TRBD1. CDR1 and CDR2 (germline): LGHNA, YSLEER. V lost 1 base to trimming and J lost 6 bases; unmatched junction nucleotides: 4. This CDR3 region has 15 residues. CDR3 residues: CASSQGTGASNEQFF. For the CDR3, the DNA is TGCGCCAGCAGCCAAGGGACAGGGGCTTCCAATGAGCAGTTCTTC.

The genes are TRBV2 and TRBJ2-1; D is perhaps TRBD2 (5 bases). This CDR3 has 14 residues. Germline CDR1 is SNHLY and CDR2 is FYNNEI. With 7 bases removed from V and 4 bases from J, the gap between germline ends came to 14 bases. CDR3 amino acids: CASMHSQRYNEQFF. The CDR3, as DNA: TGTGCCAGCATGCATTCCCAGCGGTACAATGAGCAGTTCTTC.

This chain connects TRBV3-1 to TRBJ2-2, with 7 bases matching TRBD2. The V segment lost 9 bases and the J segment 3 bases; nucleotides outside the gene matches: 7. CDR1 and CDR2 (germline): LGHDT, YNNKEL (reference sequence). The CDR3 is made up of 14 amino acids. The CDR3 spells CASSGTMDTGELFF. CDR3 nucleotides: TGTGCCAGTTCGGGGACTATGGACACCGGGGAGCTGTTTTTT.

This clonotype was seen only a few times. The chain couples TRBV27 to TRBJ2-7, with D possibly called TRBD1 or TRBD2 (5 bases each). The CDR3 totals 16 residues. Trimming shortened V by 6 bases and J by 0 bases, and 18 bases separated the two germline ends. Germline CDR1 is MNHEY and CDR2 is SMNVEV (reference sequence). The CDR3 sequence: CASSPERGWSSYEQYF. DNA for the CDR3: TGTGCCAGCAGCCCCGAGAGGGGTTGGAGCTCCTACGAGCAGTACTTC.